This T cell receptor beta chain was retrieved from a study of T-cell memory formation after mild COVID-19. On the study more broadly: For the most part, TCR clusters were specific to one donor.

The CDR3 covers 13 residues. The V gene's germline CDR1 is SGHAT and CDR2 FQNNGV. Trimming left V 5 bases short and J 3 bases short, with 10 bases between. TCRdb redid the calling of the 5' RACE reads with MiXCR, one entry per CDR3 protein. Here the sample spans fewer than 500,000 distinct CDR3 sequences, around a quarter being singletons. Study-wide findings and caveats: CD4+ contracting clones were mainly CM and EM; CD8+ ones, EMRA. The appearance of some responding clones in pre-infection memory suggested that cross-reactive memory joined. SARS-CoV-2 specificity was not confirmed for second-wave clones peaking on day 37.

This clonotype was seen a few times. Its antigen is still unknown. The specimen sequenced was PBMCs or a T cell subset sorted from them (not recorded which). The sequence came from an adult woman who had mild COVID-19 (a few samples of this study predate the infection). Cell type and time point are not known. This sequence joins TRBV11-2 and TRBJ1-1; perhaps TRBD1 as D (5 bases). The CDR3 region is CASSRRVDTEAFF. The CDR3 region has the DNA TGTGCCAGCAGCCGCAGGGTTGACACTGAAGCTTTCTTT. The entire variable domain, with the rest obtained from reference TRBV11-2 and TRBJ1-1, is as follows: EAGVAQSPRYKIIEKRQSVAFWCNPISGHATLYWYQQILGQGPKLLIQFQNNGVVDDSQLPKDRFSAERLKGVDSTLKIQPAKLEDSAVYLCASSRRVDTEAFFGQGTRLTVV.